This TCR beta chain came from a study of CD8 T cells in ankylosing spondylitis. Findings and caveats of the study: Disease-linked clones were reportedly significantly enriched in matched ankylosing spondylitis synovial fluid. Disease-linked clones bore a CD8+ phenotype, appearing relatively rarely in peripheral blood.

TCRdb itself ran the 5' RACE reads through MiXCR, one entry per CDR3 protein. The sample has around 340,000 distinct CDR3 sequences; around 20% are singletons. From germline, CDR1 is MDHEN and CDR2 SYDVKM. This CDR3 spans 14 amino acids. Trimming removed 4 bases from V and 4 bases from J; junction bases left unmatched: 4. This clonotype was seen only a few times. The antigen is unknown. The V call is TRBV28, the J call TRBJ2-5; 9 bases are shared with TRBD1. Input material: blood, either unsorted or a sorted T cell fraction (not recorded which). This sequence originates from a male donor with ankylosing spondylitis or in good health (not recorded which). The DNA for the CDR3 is TGTGCCAGCAGTTCAGGACAGGGGATAGAGACCCAGTACTTC. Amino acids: CASSSGQGIETQYF. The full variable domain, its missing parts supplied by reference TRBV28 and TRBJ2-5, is DVKVTQSSRYLVKRTGEKVFLECVQDMDHENMFWYRQDPGLGLRLIYFSYDVKMKEKGDIPEGYSVSREKKERFSLILESASTNQTSMYLCASSSGQGIETQYFGPGTRLLVL.